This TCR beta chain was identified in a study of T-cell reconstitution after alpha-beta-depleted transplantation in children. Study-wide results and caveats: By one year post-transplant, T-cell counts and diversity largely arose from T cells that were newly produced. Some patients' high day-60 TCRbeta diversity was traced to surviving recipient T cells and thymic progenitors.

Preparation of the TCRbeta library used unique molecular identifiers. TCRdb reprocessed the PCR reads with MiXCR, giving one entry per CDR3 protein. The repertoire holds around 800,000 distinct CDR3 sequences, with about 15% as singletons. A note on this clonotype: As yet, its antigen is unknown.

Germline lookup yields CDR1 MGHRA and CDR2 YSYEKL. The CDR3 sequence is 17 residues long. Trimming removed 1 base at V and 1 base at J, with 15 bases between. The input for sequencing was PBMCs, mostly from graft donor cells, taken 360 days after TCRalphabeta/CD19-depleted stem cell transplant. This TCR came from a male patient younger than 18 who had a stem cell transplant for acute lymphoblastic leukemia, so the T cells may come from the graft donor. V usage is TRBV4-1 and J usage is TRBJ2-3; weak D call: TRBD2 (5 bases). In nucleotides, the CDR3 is TGCGCCAGCAGCCAAGTATTAAAAAGGACTGGCACAGATACGCAGTATTTT. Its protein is CASSQVLKRTGTDTQYF.